The sequence of this T cell receptor beta chain was determined in a study of blood T cell repertoires in COVID-19. As for the study in general: Sites across the United States, Italy and Spain contributed samples from acute and convalescent COVID-19.

In the original analysis: Amplification of reference gene primers provided the estimated nucleated cell counts. The table came from immunoSEQ multiplex PCR; TCRdb's copy has only in-frame clones and leaves some out. For V, J and clone size, that table is used; D and trimming come from the DNA. The sample comprises approximately 260,000 clones, over 70% of which are singletons, and more than 8.5% rests with the top ten. From germline, CDR1 is SGHDN and CDR2 FVKESK. The CDR3 runs to 13 residues. V lost 2 bases to trimming and J lost 2 bases, with 7 bases between them. What was sequenced was peripheral blood. The chain joins TRBV14 to TRBJ2-7; D gene unclear. The receptor was isolated from a woman aged 70-85 years with COVID-19, enrolled during active disease. The CDR3 DNA sequence: TGTGCCAGCAGCCAATTTAACACCTACGAGCAGTACTTC. It specifies CASSQFNTYEQYF. Together with reference TRBV14 and TRBJ2-7, the CDR3 gives the full variable domain: EAGVTQFPSHSVIEKGQTVTLRCDPISGHDNLYWYRRVMGKEIKFLLHFVKESKQDESGMPNNRFLAERTGGTYSTLKVQPAELEDSGVYFCASSQFNTYEQYFGPGTRLTVT.